The rows below give T cell receptor beta chains drawn from one sample of a study of T cell responses to AZD1222 COVID-19 vaccine. Using immunoSEQ multiplex PCR, the repertoire was profiled, and TCRdb retains in-frame clones only, with some absent. Of 150,000 to 200,000 clones in the sample, about 89% are singletons; the top ten hold under 3.5%. The input for sequencing was peripheral blood, taken on day 0 of MenACWY control vaccination. Receptors were obtained from an adult in good health. The CDR3 runs from the conserved cysteine through the conserved F or W. The order of the fields is clone size, J gene, V gene, D gene, CDR3 DNA, CDR3 protein. D genes are given only for firm matches. Rows may omit the clone size; those that give it use once, few, many or a size class.

-	TRBJ2-3	TRBV6-1	TRBD1	TGTGCCAGCAGTGACGGGACAGGGGCGGCAGATACGCAGTATTTT	CASSDGTGAADTQYF
-	TRBJ1-2	TRBV3-1/TRBV3-2	-	TGTGCCAGCAGCCGCGGACAGACCCTCTATGGCTACACCTTC	CASSRGQTLYGYTF
few	TRBJ2-7	TRBV7-9	-	TGTGCCAGCAGCTTAGCGATCCCCGGACAGACCTACGAGCAGTACTTC	CASSLAIPGQTYEQYF
-	TRBJ1-1	TRBV7-3	-	TGTGCCAGCAGCTTATTTATGGACGCTGAAGCTTTCTTT	CASSLFMDAEAFF
-	TRBJ1-2	TRBV5-1	-	TGCGCCAGCAGCTTGACAAGGACTAACTATGGCTACACCTTC	CASSLTRTNYGYTF
-	TRBJ2-2	TRBV7-9	-	TGTGCCAGCAGCTTATTTTCCCAAGCCGGGGAGCTGTTTTTT	CASSLFSQAGELFF
-	TRBJ2-7	TRBV7-8	TRBD2	TGTGCCAGCAGCCCAGGGACTAGCGGGGGCGGGTACGAGCAGTACTTC	CASSPGTSGGGYEQYF
-	TRBJ2-7	TRBV6-2/TRBV6-3	-	TGTGCCAGCAGTTACGGGGCTCCAGGCTACGAGCAGTACTTC	CASSYGAPGYEQYF
-	TRBJ2-7	TRBV28	-	TGTGCCAGCAGTACCCGTCCTTTCTACGAGCAGTACTTC	CASSTRPFYEQYF
-	TRBJ1-2	TRBV3-1/TRBV3-2	TRBD1	TGTGCCAGCAGCGGGGGGGACAGAAACTATGGCTACACCTTC	CASSGGDRNYGYTF
-	TRBJ1-1	TRBV20-1	-	TGCAGTGCTAGATCCCGCACTGAAGCTTTCTTT	CSARSRTEAFF
-	TRBJ1-1	TRBV6-5	TRBD1	TGTGCCAGCAGAAGTGAGGGGGCGAGAACTGAAGCTTTCTTT	CASRSEGARTEAFF
-	TRBJ1-2	TRBV4-1	TRBD1	TGCGCCAGCAGCCAAGTTGAGGGGGACAGGAATGGCTACACCTTC	CASSQVEGDRNGYTF
-	TRBJ2-3	TRBV4-3	-	TGCGCCAGCAGCCAAGATCCCGGAGATACGCAGTATTTT	CASSQDPGDTQYF
-	TRBJ1-2	TRBV6-5	TRBD1	TGTGCCAGCTCTACAGGGGACTATGGCTACACCTTC	CASSTGDYGYTF
-	TRBJ1-2	TRBV5-5	-	TGTGCCAGCAGCGCGACAGACCACTATGGCTACACCTTC	CASSATDHYGYTF
-	TRBJ1-1	TRBV5-1	-	TGCGCCAGCAGCTTTAGATGGGGGGCGGACAGCTCAGCTTTCTTT	CASSFRWGADSSAFF
few	TRBJ2-1	TRBV5-6	TRBD2	TGTGCCAGCAGCACGGGACTAGCGGGGGGCAAGCACTACAATGAGCAGTTCTTC	CASSTGLAGGKHYNEQFF
-	TRBJ2-6	TRBV18	-	TGTGCCAGCTCACTTTCGACTCAAGGGGCTGGGGCCAACGTCCTGACTTTC	CASSLSTQGAGANVLTF
-	TRBJ2-1	TRBV5-1	TRBD2	TGCGCCAGCAGCTTGGTTGCGGGAGGAAGGTACAATGAGCAGTTCTTC	CASSLVAGGRYNEQFF
-	TRBJ2-7	TRBV6-5	TRBD1	TGTGCCAGCAGTCGACAGGGAAGGGACGAGCAGTACTTC	CASSRQGRDEQYF
-	TRBJ1-5	TRBV27	-	TGTGCCAGCAGTTCCAATTTCATGACGGGAGATAGCAATCAGCCCCAGCATTTT	CASSSNFMTGDSNQPQHF
-	TRBJ2-1	TRBV6-1	-	TGTGCCAGCAGTGAAGCTAGGAGCTCCTACAATGAGCAGTTCTTC	CASSEARSSYNEQFF
-	TRBJ2-7	TRBV5-4	TRBD2	TGTGCCAGCAGCTTGACCGGACTAGCGGGGACCTACGAGCAGTACTTC	CASSLTGLAGTYEQYF
-	TRBJ2-7	TRBV27	TRBD1	TGTGCCAGCAGTTTAGGGACAGACTACGAGCAGTACTTC	CASSLGTDYEQYF
-	TRBJ2-2	TRBV28	TRBD2	TGTGCCAGCAGTTCCTCGGGACTAGCGGGAGTCACCGGGGAGCTGTTTTTT	CASSSSGLAGVTGELFF
-	TRBJ1-5	TRBV21-1	-	TGTGCCAGCCGCTACGGACAAAGCAATCAGCCCCAGCATTTT	CASRYGQSNQPQHF
-	TRBJ2-7	TRBV7-2	-	TGTGCCAGCAGCTTTATGTGGTCGGGAGCCTCCTCCTACGAGCAGTACTTC	CASSFMWSGASSYEQYF
-	TRBJ1-2	TRBV2	-	TGTGCCAGCAGTGAACGGCTTAGATATGGCTACACCTTC	CASSERLRYGYTF
-	TRBJ1-1	TRBV7-3	-	TGTGCCAGCAGCCCCGGGCCACAGAACACTGAAGCTTTCTTT	CASSPGPQNTEAFF
-	TRBJ2-7	TRBV6-1	TRBD1	TGTGCCAGCAGTGAACTCCACTGGACAGGGAACGAGCAGTACTTC	CASSELHWTGNEQYF
-	TRBJ2-1	TRBV18	TRBD2	TGTGCCAGCTCACCACCCCCCGGACTAGCAAGCAATGAGCAGTTCTTC	CASSPPPGLASNEQFF
-	TRBJ1-2	TRBV3-1/TRBV3-2	-	TGTGCCAGCAGCCAACAGACAGGCCCGGTCGGCTACACCTTC	CASSQQTGPVGYTF
-	TRBJ1-5	TRBV19	TRBD1	TGTGCCAGTAGTACCCCGGCCGACAGGGCTGGTTGGGATCAGCCCCAGCATTTT	CASSTPADRAGWDQPQHF
once	TRBJ2-7	TRBV28	-	TGTGCCAGCGGGGGTGAGGACGGACCCTACGAGCAGTACTTC	CASGGEDGPYEQYF
-	TRBJ2-3	TRBV19	TRBD1	TGTGCCAGCTCGGACAGGGTCACAGATACGCAGTATTTT	CASSDRVTDTQYF
-	TRBJ2-7	TRBV28	-	TGTGCCAGCAGTATTCGAGGGGCCTACGAGCAGTACTTC	CASSIRGAYEQYF
few	TRBJ2-7	TRBV19	-	TGTGCCAGTAGTATTGGGTCATTCTACGAGCAGTACTTC	CASSIGSFYEQYF
-	TRBJ2-7	TRBV29-1	-	TGCAGCGTTGAAGGCTCTGACGAGGCCCCCTACGAGCAGTACTTC	CSVEGSDEAPYEQYF
-	TRBJ1-6	TRBV6-5	-	TGTGCCAGCAGTCTGCAGGGACGATCACCCCTCCACTTT	CASSLQGRSPLHF
-	TRBJ2-1	TRBV6-5	TRBD2	TGTGCCAGCAGTTCCACTAGCGGGGGAAACTACAATGAGCAGTTCTTC	CASSSTSGGNYNEQFF
few	TRBJ1-2	TRBV27	TRBD1	TGTGCCAGCAGTTTAGGGACAGGGGGTCATGGCTACACCTTC	CASSLGTGGHGYTF